Listed here are 22 T cell receptor beta chains from one sample, sequenced in a study of cytomegalovirus exposure and HLA in healthy donors. Both 60 Vbeta primers and 13 Jbeta primers went into the PCR. Sequenced by immunoSEQ multiplex PCR; TCRdb stores in-frame clones only, minus some. Altogether under 200,000 clones are present, 9.5% to 15% being singletons, with the ten largest covering approximately 7.8%. Sequencing input: PBMCs. The receptors stem from a man aged 45 to 65 in good health and CMV-seropositive.

The chain combines TRBV6-5 with TRBJ2-1; TRBD2 aligns across 8 bases. Losses at the gene ends were 2 bases for V and 3 bases for J; bases not matched to a gene: 6. In germline, CDR1 is MNHEY, CDR2 SVGAGI. The CDR3 runs to 16 residues. For the CDR3, the DNA is TGTGCCAGCAGTTACCGCGCGGGGGGCGGCTACAATGAGCAGTTCTTC. This codes for CASSYRAGGGYNEQFF.

The gene calls are TRBV5-1 and TRBJ2-6; TRBD2 might be the D (5 bases). The CDR3 runs to 17 residues. Germline-derived CDR1 and CDR2 are SGHRS and YFSETQ. V lost 0 bases, J lost 4 bases, and 14 bases lay in between. CDR3 region: CASSLGPRRTGANVLTF. The DNA of the CDR3 is TGCGCCAGCAGCTTGGGGCCCCGGAGGACCGGGGCCAACGTCCTGACTTTC. Looking up the rest from reference TRBV5-1 and TRBJ2-6 gives the full variable domain: KAGVTQTPRYLIKTRGQQVTLSCSPISGHRSVSWYQQTPGQGLQFLFEYFSETQRNKGNFPGRFSGRQFSNSRSEMNVSTLELGDSALYLCASSLGPRRTGANVLTFGAGSRLTVL.

This CDR3 is CAWSIPWGTGAYEQYF. CDR3 nucleotides: TGTGCCTGGAGTATACCTTGGGGGACAGGAGCCTACGAGCAGTACTTC. The chain uses TRBV30 and TRBJ2-7, with 8 bases identical to TRBD1. Per the germline V gene, CDR1 is GTSNPN and CDR2 is SVGIG (reference sequence). This CDR3 comprises 16 residues. After removal of 2 bases from V and 2 bases from J, the junction contained 11 bases not matched to a gene. Full variable domain (outside the CDR3, taken from reference TRBV30 and TRBJ2-7): SQTIHQWPATLVQPVGSPLSLECTVEGTSNPNLYWYRQAAGRGLQLLFYSVGIGQISSEVPQNLSASRPQDRQFILSSKKLLLSDSGFYLCAWSIPWGTGAYEQYFGPGTRLTVT.

The CDR3 DNA sequence: TGTGCCAGCAGCTCACTAGCGGGGGGCACCGGGGAGCTGTTTTTT. Amino acids: CASSSLAGGTGELFF. J is TRBJ2-2 and V is TRBV7-9, with 12 positions matching TRBD2. Germline V gives CDR1 SEHNR, CDR2 FQNEAQ (reference sequence). Germline trimming cut 4 bases from V and 4 bases from J; bases unmatched to any gene: 1. There are 15 residues in the CDR3.

The chain joins TRBV13 to TRBJ2-5; 7 bases match TRBD1. CDR1 and CDR2 from the germline V gene are PRHDT and FYEKMQ (reference sequence). The V gene end was trimmed by 2 bases and the J gene end by 4 bases; junction bases not matched to a gene: 10. The CDR3 has 16 residues. CDR3 amino acids: CASSLRAAGGAETQYF. DNA of the CDR3: TGTGCCAGCAGCTTAAGAGCGGCAGGGGGTGCAGAGACCCAGTACTTC. The whole variable domain, remainder taken from reference TRBV13 and TRBJ2-5, is AAGVIQSPRHLIKEKRETATLKCYPIPRHDTVYWYQQGPGQDPQFLISFYEKMQSDKGSIPDRFSAQQFSDYHSELNMSSLELGDSALYFCASSLRAAGGAETQYFGPGTRLLVL.

This clone has just a few counts. The CDR3 is CASSRDSLSTDTQYF. CDR3 nucleotide sequence: TGTGCCAGCAGTAGGGACAGCCTTAGCACAGATACGCAGTATTTT. The V call is TRBV6-4, the J call TRBJ2-3; 7 bases map to TRBD1. This CDR3 comprises 15 residues. CDR1 is MRHNA and CDR2 is SNTAGT in the germline V gene. Trimming removed 5 bases from V and 0 bases from J; junction bases left unmatched: 5.

V gene TRBV27 combines with J gene TRBJ1-6; weak D call: TRBD1 (5 bases). This CDR3 has 15 residues. Germline-derived CDR1 and CDR2 are MNHEY and SMNVEV (reference sequence). V lost 7 bases and J lost 14, with 24 bases in between. The CDR3 sequence: CASTQFGGRGRTLHF. The CDR3 DNA follows: TGTGCCAGCACTCAATTTGGGGGACGGGGGAGGACCCTCCACTTT.

This chain's CDR3 is CASSPGQGWDQPQHF. CDR3 sequence (DNA): TGTGCCAGCAGCCCCGGACAGGGTTGGGACCAGCCCCAGCATTTT. This chain joins TRBV7-9 and TRBJ1-5; 8 bases agree with TRBD1. V was pared by 5 bases and J by 7 bases, with 10 bases of the junction left unmatched. Germline V gene sequence: CDR1 SEHNR, CDR2 FQNEAQ (reference sequence). The CDR3 covers 15 residues.

The chain joins TRBV4-3 to TRBJ2-3, with 10 positions matching TRBD2. Germline CDR1 and CDR2: LGHNA and YSLEER. Unmatched junction bases numbered 7, after V lost 1 base and J lost 6 bases. The CDR3 is made up of 16 amino acids. The chain's CDR3 is CASSQGTGLARDTQYF. CDR3 DNA: TGCGCCAGCAGCCAAGGGACGGGACTAGCGAGGGATACGCAGTATTTT.

This sequence joins TRBV7-2 and TRBJ1-1; no clear D gene. This CDR3 comprises 15 residues. Germline V gene lookup returns CDR1 SGHTA and CDR2 FQGNSA. V lost 3 bases, J lost 5 bases, and 16 bases lay in between. The CDR3 spells CASSFPPGVGTEAFF. The CDR3 DNA is TGTGCCAGCAGCTTTCCCCCGGGAGTGGGGACTGAAGCTTTCTTT. Based on the CDR3 plus reference TRBV7-2 and TRBJ1-1, the full variable domain is GAGVSQSPSNKVTEKGKDVELRCDPISGHTALYWYRQSLGQGLEFLIYFQGNSAPDKSGLPSDRFSAERTGGSVSTLTIQRTQQEDSAVYLCASSFPPGVGTEAFFGQGTRLTVV.

The chain combines TRBV7-9 with TRBJ1-1; D not resolved. V lost 4 bases, J lost 4 bases, and 13 bases lay in between. The germline V gene has CDR1 SEHNR and CDR2 FQNEAQ (reference sequence). The CDR3 sequence is 14 residues long. CDR3 bases: TGTGCCAGCAGCTACCTCTTTTGGAGCACTGAAGCTTTCTTT. This sequence encodes CASSYLFWSTEAFF. The full variable domain, completed using reference TRBV7-9 and TRBJ1-1, is DTGVSQNPRHKITKRGQNVTFRCDPISEHNRLYWYRQTLGQGPEFLTYFQNEAQLEKSRLLSDRFSAERPKGSFSTLEIQRTEQGDSAMYLCASSYLFWSTEAFFGQGTRLTVV.

This clone turned up a few times. The chain links TRBV13 to TRBJ2-4, with 11 bases fitting TRBD2. V trimming: 0 bases; J trimming: 6 bases; junction bases outside the gene matches: 4. CDR3 length equals 16 residues. Germline lookup yields CDR1 PRHDT and CDR2 FYEKMQ (reference sequence). For the CDR3, the DNA is TGTGCCAGCAGCTTAGGTAGCGGGGGGGGATTAAACATTCAGTACTTC. Translating gives CASSLGSGGGLNIQYF.

The V gene is TRBV6-5, the J gene TRBJ1-1, with a tentative D call TRBD1 (6 bases). The CDR3 is 14 amino acids. The V gene's germline CDR1 is MNHEY and CDR2 SVGAGI. V was clipped by 2 bases and J by 8 bases, with 15 bases between them. Here the CDR3 reads CASSYRVRTDEAFF. CDR3 sequence (DNA): TGTGCCAGCAGTTACAGGGTTCGGACAGACGAAGCTTTCTTT.

This clone was counted a few times. The J gene is TRBJ2-1, the V gene TRBV6-6, with TRBD1 matching 9 bases. This CDR3 comprises 14 residues. Trimming took 7 bases from V and 7 from J; bases not matched to a gene: 8. CDR1 is MNHNY and CDR2 is SVGAGI in the germline V gene (reference sequence). The CDR3 sequence is CASIRDREWNEQFF. The CDR3 region has the DNA TGTGCCAGCATTCGGGACAGGGAATGGAATGAGCAGTTCTTC.

This clone has just a few counts. V is TRBV6-6 and J is TRBJ1-3; no clear D. Germline-derived CDR1 and CDR2 are MNHNY and SVGAGI (reference sequence). The CDR3 covers 16 residues. Trimming shortened V by 6 bases and J by 2 bases, and 17 bases separated the two germline ends. CDR3 nucleotides: TGTGCCAGCAGCCACCGGACTCGATCTACTGGAAACACCATATATTTT. As protein: CASSHRTRSTGNTIYF.

This clone was counted a few times. J is TRBJ2-7 and V is TRBV6-1, with D uncertain. Germline V gene sequence: CDR1 MNHNS, CDR2 SASEGT. The length of the CDR3 is 13 residues. CDR3: CASSEGLSYAQYV. CDR3 nucleotide sequence: TGTGCCAGCAGTGAAGGACTTTCTTACGCGCAGTACGTC.

The genes are TRBV9 and TRBJ2-2; possible D gene TRBD2, 7 bases. Germline V CDR1 and CDR2: SGDLS, YYNGEE. Between the trimmed V and J ends, which lost 3 bases and 5 bases, there was a span of 14 bases. The CDR3 sequence is 15 residues long. The CDR3 protein is CASSGGGGRTGELFF. For the CDR3, the DNA is TGTGCCAGCAGCGGAGGGGGGGGGAGAACCGGGGAGCTGTTTTTT.

The chain is built from TRBV6-6 and TRBJ1-2; 8 nucleotides line up with TRBD1. J gave up 8 bases and V 0 bases, and 11 bases lay outside the gene matches. Germline CDR1 is MNHNY and CDR2 is SVGAGI (reference sequence). The CDR3 runs to 16 residues. CDR3 sequence: CASSYSRTGTGEGYTF. The CDR3, as DNA: TGTGCCAGCAGTTACTCCCGGACAGGGACGGGGGAGGGCTACACCTTC.

In its sample, this clone was seen a few times. The V call is TRBV28, the J call TRBJ2-3; 7 bases fit TRBD1. This CDR3 contains 15 residues. The germline CDR1 and CDR2 sequences are MDHEN and SYDVKM. V shed 3 bases, J shed 2 bases, and the junction held 5 bases outside the gene matches. CDR3 DNA sequence: TGTGCCAGCAGTTTCGCGCAGGGGGACACAGATACGCAGTATTTT. This gives the protein CASSFAQGDTDTQYF.

The V gene is TRBV14, the J gene TRBJ1-2; D unresolved. Germline values: CDR1 SGHDN, CDR2 FVKESK. The CDR3 runs to 16 residues. V was shortened by 0 bases and J by 4 bases, with 15 bases between the two germline ends. The CDR3 DNA reads TGTGCCAGCAGCCAAGAAAAGACACTAGGGCCCTATGGCTACACCTTC. It codes for CASSQEKTLGPYGYTF.

The CDR3 is CASSSQRGKTGELFF. The CDR3 DNA follows: TGTGCCAGCAGCTCACAGCGGGGGAAGACCGGGGAGCTGTTTTTT. The V and J genes are TRBV7-8 and TRBJ2-2; TRBD2 agrees at 8 bases. The CDR3 has 15 residues. V lost 4 bases, J lost 5 bases, and 6 bases stayed unmatched. The germline gives CDR1 SGHVS, CDR2 FQNEAQ.

The chain joins TRBV5-6 to TRBJ1-5, with 7 nucleotides matching TRBD1. V shed 0 bases and J 3 bases; nucleotides not matched to a gene: 6. CDR3 length equals 16 residues. Germline V gene data show CDR1 as SGHDT and CDR2 as YYEEEE. CDR3 nucleotide sequence: TGTGCCAGCAGCTTGGGGCACAGGGGAATCAATCAGCCCCAGCATTTT. This sequence encodes CASSLGHRGINQPQHF.